Ten or more counts support the clone carrying this TCR beta chain. The antigen remains undetermined. CDR1 is LGHDT and CDR2 is YNNKEL in the germline V gene (reference sequence). V dropped 0 bases and J dropped 6 bases, with 14 bases sitting between them. CDR3 length: 15 residues. Every TCR cDNA molecule carried a tag that served as a unique molecular identifier. Each CDR3 protein is one row after TCRdb ran MiXCR on the 5' RACE reads. The repertoire holds under 45,000 distinct CDR3 sequences, with around 7.6% as singletons. This entry comes from a study of spatial heterogeneity in lung cancer. Time point reported: blood at routine non-recurrence follow-up after resection. Unsorted whole RNA samples from tumor, nontumor lung or frozen PBMC were sequenced. Whole-study results and caveats: Tumor TCRs that were ubiquitous and expanded showed up in blood more at resection than follow-up.

The specimen was PBMCs, collected at follow-up. The TCR sequence derives from a male donor with early-stage non-small cell lung cancer. V and J are TRBV3-1 and TRBJ1-2; D may be TRBD1 (6 bases). The CDR3 region has the DNA TGTGCCAGCAGCCAAGATCGGGGGGGCGTGGATGGCTACACCTTC. Its protein is CASSQDRGGVDGYTF.